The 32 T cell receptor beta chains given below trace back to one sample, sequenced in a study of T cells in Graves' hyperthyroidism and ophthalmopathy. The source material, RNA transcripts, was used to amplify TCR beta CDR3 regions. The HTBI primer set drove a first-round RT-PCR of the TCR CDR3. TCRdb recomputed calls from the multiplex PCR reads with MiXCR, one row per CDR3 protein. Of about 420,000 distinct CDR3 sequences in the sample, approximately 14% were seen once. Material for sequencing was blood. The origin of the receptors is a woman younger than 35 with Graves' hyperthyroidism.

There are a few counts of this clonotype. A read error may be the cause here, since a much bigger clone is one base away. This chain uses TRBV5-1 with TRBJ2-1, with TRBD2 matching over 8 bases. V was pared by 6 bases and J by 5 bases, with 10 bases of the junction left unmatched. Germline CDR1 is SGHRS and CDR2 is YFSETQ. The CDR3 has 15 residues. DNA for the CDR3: TGCGCCAGCAATTATGTAGCGGGATCCGACAATGAGCAGTTCTTC. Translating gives CASNYVAGSDNEQFF.

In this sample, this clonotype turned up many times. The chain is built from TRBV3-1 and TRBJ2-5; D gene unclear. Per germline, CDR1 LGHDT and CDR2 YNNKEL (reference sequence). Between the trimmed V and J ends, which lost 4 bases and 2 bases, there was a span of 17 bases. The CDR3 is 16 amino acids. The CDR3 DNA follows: TGTGCCAGCAGCCTCGGACGGCGGTACCAACAAGAGACCCAGTACTTC. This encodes CASSLGRRYQQETQYF.

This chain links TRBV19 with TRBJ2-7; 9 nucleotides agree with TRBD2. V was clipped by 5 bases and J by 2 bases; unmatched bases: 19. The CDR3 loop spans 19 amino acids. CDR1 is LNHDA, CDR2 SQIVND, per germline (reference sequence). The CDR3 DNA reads TGTGCCAGTAGTCTGGGCAGGGGGTTGTTAGGGACTAGCCCCTACGAGCAGTACTTC. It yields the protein CASSLGRGLLGTSPYEQYF.

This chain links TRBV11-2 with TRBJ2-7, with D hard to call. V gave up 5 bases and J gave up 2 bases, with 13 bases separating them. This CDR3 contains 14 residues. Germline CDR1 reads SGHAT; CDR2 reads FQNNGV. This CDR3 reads CASSLVDGPYEQYF. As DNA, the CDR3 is TGTGCCAGCAGCCTCGTGGACGGACCCTACGAGCAGTACTTC.

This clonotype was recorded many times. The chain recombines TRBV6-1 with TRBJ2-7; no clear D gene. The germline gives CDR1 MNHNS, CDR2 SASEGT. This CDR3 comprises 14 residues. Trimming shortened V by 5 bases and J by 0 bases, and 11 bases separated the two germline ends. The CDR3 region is CASSYLGASYEQYF. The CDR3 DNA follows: TGTGCCAGCAGTTATCTAGGTGCCTCCTACGAGCAGTACTTC.

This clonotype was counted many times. The chain's CDR3 is CSVAVSYRYEQYF. CDR3 nucleotides: TGCAGCGTTGCAGTCAGTTACAGATACGAGCAGTACTTC. The V gene is TRBV29-1, the J gene TRBJ2-7; D ambiguous. The V gene lost 4 bases and the J gene lost 4 bases, with 14 bases spanning the gap. Germline CDR1 is SQVTM and CDR2 is ANQGSEA. The CDR3 is 13 amino acids.

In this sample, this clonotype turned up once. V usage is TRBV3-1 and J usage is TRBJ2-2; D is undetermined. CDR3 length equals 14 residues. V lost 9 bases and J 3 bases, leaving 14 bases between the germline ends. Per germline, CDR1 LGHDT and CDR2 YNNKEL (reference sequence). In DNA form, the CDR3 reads TGTGCCAGACCGGACGAAACATACACCGGGGAGCTGTTTTTT. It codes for CARPDETYTGELFF.

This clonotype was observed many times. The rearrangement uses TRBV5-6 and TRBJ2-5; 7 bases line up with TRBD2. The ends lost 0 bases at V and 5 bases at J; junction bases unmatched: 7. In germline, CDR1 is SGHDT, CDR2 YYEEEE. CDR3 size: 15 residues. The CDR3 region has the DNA TGTGCCAGCAGCTTGGTTGCAAGGGGAGGGGAGACCCAGTACTTC. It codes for CASSLVARGGETQYF.

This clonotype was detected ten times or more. CDR3 residues: CASSEGSGSYNEQFF. CDR3 sequence (DNA): TGCGCCAGCAGTGAAGGTAGCGGGAGTTACAATGAGCAGTTCTTC. J is TRBJ2-1 and V is TRBV10-1, with 9 bases matching TRBD2. The junction had 4 bases not matched to a gene; V was cut back by 3 bases and J by 4 bases. Germline V gene sequence: CDR1 WNHNN, CDR2 SYGVQD (reference sequence). This CDR3 contains 15 residues.

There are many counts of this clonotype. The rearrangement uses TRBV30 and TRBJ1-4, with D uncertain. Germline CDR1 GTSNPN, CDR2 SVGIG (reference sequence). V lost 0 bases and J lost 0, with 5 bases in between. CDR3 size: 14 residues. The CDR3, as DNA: TGTGCCTGGAGTGTACTTGCAACTAATGAAAAACTGTTTTTT. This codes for CAWSVLATNEKLFF.

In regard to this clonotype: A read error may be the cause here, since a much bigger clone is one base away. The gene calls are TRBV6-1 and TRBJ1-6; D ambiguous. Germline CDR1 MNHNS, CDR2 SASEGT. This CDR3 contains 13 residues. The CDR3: CASSPQKISLLHF. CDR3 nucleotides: TGTGCCAGCAGCCCCCAAAAGATTTCACTCCTCCACTTT.

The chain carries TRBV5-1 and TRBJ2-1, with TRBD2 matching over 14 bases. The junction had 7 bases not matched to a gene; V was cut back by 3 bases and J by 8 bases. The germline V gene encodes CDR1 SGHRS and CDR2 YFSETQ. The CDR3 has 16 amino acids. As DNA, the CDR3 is TGCGCCAGCAGCTCCTCCGGGACTAGCGGGAGCTATGAGCAGTTCTTC. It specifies CASSSSGTSGSYEQFF.

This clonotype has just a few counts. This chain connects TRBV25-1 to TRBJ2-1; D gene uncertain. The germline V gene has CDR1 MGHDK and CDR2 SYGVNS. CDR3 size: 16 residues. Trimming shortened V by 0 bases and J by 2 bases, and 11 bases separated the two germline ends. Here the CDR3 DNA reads TGTGCCAGCAGTGAATATACACTGAACCCCTACAATGAGCAGTTCTTC. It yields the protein CASSEYTLNPYNEQFF.

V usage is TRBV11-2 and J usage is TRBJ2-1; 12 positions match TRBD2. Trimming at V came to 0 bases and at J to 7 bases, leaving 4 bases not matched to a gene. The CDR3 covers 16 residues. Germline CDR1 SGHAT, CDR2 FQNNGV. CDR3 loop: CASSLELAGGQNEQFF. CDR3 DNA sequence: TGTGCCAGCAGCTTAGAACTAGCGGGGGGCCAGAATGAGCAGTTCTTC.

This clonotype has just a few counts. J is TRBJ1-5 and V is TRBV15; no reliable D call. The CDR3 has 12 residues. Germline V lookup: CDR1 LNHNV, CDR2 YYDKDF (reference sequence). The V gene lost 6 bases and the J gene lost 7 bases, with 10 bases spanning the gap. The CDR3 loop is CATRVGRQPQHF. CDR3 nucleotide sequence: TGTGCCACCAGAGTAGGTCGACAGCCCCAGCATTTT.

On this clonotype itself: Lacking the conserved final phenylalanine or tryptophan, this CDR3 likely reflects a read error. This CDR3 reads CASSESPGGSYNEQFL. CDR3 sequence (DNA): TGCGCCAGCAGTGAAAGTCCGGGGGGCTCCTACAATGAGCAGTTCCTC. V usage is TRBV10-1 and J usage is TRBJ2-1; 7 nucleotides line up with TRBD2. Losses at the gene ends were 3 bases for V and 0 bases for J; bases not matched to a gene: 5. The length of the CDR3 is 16 residues. Germline CDR1 reads WNHNN; CDR2 reads SYGVQD (reference sequence).

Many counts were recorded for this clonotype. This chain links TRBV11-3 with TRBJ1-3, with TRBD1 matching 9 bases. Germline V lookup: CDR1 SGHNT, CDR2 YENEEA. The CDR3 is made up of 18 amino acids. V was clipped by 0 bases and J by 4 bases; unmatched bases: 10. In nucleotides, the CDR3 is TGTGCCAGCAGCTTAGAGAGTACCGGGACAGGGTCCGGAAACACCATATATTTT. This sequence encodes CASSLESTGTGSGNTIYF.

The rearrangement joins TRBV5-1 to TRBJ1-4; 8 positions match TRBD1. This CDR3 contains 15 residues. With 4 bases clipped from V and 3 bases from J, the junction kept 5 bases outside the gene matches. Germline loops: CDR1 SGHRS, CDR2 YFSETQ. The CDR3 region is CASSAPGQANEKLFF. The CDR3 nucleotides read TGCGCCAGCAGCGCTCCGGGACAGGCTAATGAAAAACTGTTTTTT.

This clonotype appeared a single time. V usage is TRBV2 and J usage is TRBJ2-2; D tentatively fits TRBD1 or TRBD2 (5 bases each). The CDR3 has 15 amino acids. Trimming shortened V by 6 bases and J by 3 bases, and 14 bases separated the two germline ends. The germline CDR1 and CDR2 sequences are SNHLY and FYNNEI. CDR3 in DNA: TGTGCCAGCAGGAAAGCGAGAGGGGACACCGGGGAGCTGTTTTTT. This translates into CASRKARGDTGELFF. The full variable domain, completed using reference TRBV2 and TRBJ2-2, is EPEVTQTPSHQVTQMGQEVILRCVPISNHLYFYWYRQILGQKVEFLVSFYNNEISEKSEIFDDQFSVERPDGSNFTLKIRSTKLEDSAMYFCASRKARGDTGELFFGEGSRLTVL.

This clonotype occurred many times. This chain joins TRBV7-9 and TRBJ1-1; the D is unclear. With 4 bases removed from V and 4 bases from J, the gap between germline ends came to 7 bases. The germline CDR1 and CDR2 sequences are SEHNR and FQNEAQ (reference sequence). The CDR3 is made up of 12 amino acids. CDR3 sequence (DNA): TGTGCCAGCAGCTCCGAGGGCACTGAAGCTTTCTTT. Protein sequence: CASSSEGTEAFF. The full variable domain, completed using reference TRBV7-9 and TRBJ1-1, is DTGVSQNPRHKITKRGQNVTFRCDPISEHNRLYWYRQTLGQGPEFLTYFQNEAQLEKSRLLSDRFSAERPKGSFSTLEIQRTEQGDSAMYLCASSSEGTEAFFGQGTRLTVV.

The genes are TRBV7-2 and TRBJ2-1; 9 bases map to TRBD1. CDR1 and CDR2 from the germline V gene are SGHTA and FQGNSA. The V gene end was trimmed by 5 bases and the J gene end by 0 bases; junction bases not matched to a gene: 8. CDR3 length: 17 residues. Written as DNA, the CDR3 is TGTGCCAGCAGCCAGGGGGGGGGACAGGGCTCCTACAATGAGCAGTTCTTC. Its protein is CASSQGGGQGSYNEQFF.

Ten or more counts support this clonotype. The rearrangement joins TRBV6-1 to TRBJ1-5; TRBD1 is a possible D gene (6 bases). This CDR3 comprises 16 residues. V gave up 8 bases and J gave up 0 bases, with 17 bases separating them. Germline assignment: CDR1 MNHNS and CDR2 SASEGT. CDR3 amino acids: CASSPDGQNSNQPQHF. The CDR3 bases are TGTGCCAGCTCCCCAGACGGACAGAATAGCAATCAGCCCCAGCATTTT.

The CDR3 nucleotides are TGTGCCAGCAGACGACTCGATCCACAATCCTACAATGAGCAGTTCTTC. As protein: CASRRLDPQSYNEQFF. This rearrangement joins TRBV2 to TRBJ2-1; no definite D call. The CDR3 has 16 amino acids. Germline CDR1 and CDR2: SNHLY and FYNNEI. Trimming stripped 6 bases from V and 1 base from J, with 16 bases between.

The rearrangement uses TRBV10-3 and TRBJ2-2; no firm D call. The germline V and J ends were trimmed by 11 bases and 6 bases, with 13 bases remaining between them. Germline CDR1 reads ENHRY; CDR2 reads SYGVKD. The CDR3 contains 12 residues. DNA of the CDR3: TGTGCCGTCTCCTCGGCCGCCGGGGAGCTGTTTTTT. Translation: CAVSSAAGELFF.

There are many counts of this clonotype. CDR3 in DNA: TGTGCCAGCTCACCCCGACAGGTGGGCAACACTGAAGCTTTCTTT. The encoded protein is CASSPRQVGNTEAFF. The chain recombines TRBV18 with TRBJ1-1, with a possible D match to TRBD1 (6 bases). Deletions cut 3 bases from V and 2 bases from J, with 13 bases between. CDR1 and CDR2 from the germline V gene are KGHSH and LQKENI. The CDR3 length is 15 residues.

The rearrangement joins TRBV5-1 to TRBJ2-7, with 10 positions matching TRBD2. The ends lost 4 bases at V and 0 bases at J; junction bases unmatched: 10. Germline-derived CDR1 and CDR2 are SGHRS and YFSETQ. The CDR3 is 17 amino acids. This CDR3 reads CASSIAGASGSSYEQYF. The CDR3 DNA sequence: TGCGCCAGCAGCATCGCCGGGGCTAGCGGGAGCTCCTACGAGCAGTACTTC.

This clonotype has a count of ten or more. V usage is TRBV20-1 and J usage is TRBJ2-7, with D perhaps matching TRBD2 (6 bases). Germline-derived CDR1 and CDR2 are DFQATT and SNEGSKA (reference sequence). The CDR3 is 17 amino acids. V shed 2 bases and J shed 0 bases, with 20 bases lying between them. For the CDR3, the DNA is TGCAGTGCTAGACGACTAGTCCGACGTCGAAGCTCCTACGAGCAGTACTTC. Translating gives CSARRLVRRRSSYEQYF.

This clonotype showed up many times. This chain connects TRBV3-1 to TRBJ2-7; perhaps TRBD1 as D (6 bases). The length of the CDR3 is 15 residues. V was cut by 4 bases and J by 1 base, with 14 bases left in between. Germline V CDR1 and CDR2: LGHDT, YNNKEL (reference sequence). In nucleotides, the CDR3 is TGTGCCAGCAGCCTAAGGGGGACGGTTTCCTACGAGCAGTACTTC. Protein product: CASSLRGTVSYEQYF.

This CDR3 reads CASSPTGGNGYTF. The CDR3 DNA follows: TGTGCCAGCAGCCCGACAGGGGGCAATGGCTACACCTTC. J is TRBJ1-2 and V is TRBV14; 10 bases map to TRBD1. This CDR3 has 13 residues. V lost 4 bases and J lost 6; bases outside the gene matches: 2. The germline V gene encodes CDR1 SGHDN and CDR2 FVKESK.

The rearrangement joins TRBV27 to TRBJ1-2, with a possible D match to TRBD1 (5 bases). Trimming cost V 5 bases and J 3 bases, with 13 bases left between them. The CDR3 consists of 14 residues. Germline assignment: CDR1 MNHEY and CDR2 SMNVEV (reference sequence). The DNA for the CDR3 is TGTGCCAGCAGTGGGAAAACAGGTTACTATGGCTACACCTTC. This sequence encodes CASSGKTGYYGYTF.

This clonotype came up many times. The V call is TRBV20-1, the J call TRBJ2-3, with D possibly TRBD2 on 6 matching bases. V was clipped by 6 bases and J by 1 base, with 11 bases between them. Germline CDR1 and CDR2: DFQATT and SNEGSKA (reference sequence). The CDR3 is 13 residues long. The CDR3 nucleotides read TGCAGTGCACTAGGGGAGGGCACAGATACGCAGTATTTT. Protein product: CSALGEGTDTQYF.

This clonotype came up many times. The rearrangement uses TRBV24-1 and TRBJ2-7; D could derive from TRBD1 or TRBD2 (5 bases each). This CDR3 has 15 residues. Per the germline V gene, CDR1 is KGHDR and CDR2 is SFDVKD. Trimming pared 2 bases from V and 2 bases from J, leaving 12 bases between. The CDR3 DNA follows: TGTGCCACCAGTGATTCCGGGGCGCCAACCTACGAGCAGTACTTC. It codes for CATSDSGAPTYEQYF.